The subject of this entry is one T cell receptor beta chain. This record comes from a study of blood T cell repertoires in COVID-19. CDR3 length: 16 residues. V lost 5 bases, J lost 0 bases, and 7 bases stayed unmatched. Germline V gene data show CDR1 as SGHNT and CDR2 as YENEEA. Data came from immunoSEQ multiplex PCR; TCRdb stores just in-frame clones and leaves some out. This table has about 210,000 clones, approximately 80% appearing once. The receptor was derived from a woman aged 45 to 65 with acute COVID-19. This rearrangement joins TRBV11-3 to TRBJ2-1; 7 nucleotides agree with TRBD2. The sample comprised PBMCs or T cells enriched from blood (not recorded which). This chain's CDR3 is CASSAAGESSYNEQFF. The CDR3 nucleotides read TGTGCCAGCAGCGCCGCGGGGGAGAGCTCCTACAATGAGCAGTTCTTC. Complete variable domain (other parts from reference TRBV11-3 and TRBJ2-1): EAGVVQSPRYKIIEKKQPVAFWCNPISGHNTLYWYLQNLGQGPELLIRYENEEAVDDSQLPKDRFSAERLKGVDSTLKIQPAELGDSAVYLCASSAAGESSYNEQFFGPGTRLTVL.